This TCR beta chain originates from a study of blood T cell repertoires in COVID-19. On the study more broadly: The United States, Italy and Spain supplied acute and convalescent COVID-19 samples. T cells, B-cell-depleted T cells, or PBMCs supplied cDNA or gDNA.

V lost 4 bases to trimming and J lost 4 bases, with 14 bases between them. The CDR3 loop spans 14 amino acids. Germline assignment: CDR1 SGHRS and CDR2 YFSETQ. Per the authors' pipeline: Quantification of nucleated cells was approximated via reference gene primer amplification. Sequencing used immunoSEQ multiplex PCR; TCRdb keeps in-frame clones, though not all of them. From that table come the V and J calls and clone size; the DNA was used to work out D and trimming. The sample holds about 360,000 clones, around 83% seen once. Source material: peripheral blood. The sequence was collected from a man aged 30 to 45 with active or convalescent COVID-19. The chain recombines TRBV5-1 with TRBJ1-1, with D tentatively TRBD1 (6 bases). CDR3 sequence: CASSPREGGTEAFF. In DNA form, the CDR3 reads TGCGCCAGCAGCCCGCGGGAGGGGGGCACTGAAGCTTTCTTT.